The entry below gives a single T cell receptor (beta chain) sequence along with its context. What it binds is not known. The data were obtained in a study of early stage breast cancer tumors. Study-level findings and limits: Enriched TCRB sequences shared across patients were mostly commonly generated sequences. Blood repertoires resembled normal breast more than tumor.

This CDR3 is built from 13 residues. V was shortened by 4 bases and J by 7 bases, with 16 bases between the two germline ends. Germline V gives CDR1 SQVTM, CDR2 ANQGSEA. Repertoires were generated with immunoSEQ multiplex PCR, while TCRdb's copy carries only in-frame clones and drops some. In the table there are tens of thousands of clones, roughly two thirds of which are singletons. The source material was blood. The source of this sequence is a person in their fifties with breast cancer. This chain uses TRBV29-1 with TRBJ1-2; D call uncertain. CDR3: CSVVLNGVAGYTF. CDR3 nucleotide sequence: TGCAGCGTTGTGTTAAATGGAGTGGCTGGCTACACCTTC.